This is a list of T cell receptor beta chains from one sample in a study of OX40 agonist ivuxolimab in advanced cancers. Libraries were prepared by immunoSEQ multiplex PCR; TCRdb keeps only in-frame clonotypes and omits some of them. The sample lists tens of thousands of clones; around 80% were seen once. The material was CD4+ or CD8+ T cells sorted from blood, obtained in a trial of the OX40 agonist ivuxolimab. The receptors were gathered from an adult with an advanced solid tumor such as melanoma, head and neck, liver or kidney cancer. Both conserved end residues are part of each CDR3. The order of the fields is V gene, clone size, J gene, D gene, CDR3 DNA, CDR3 protein. The D gene is left open where the match is weak. Expanded clones get a size class; other rows say once, few or many, or leave the size out.

TRBV6-6	-	TRBJ2-2	-	TGTGCCAGCAGTTACGAAGCGGCCGCGAACACCGGGGAGCTGTTTTTT	CASSYEAAANTGELFF
TRBV13	-	TRBJ2-7	-	TGTGCCAGCAGCTTAGTAACGGATTCCTACGAGCAGTACTTC	CASSLVTDSYEQYF
TRBV7-9	-	TRBJ2-3	-	TGTGCCAGCAGCTCAAAGAAGGTTCCGGGACTCACAGATACGCAGTATTTT	CASSSKKVPGLTDTQYF
TRBV5-4	medium-sized	TRBJ2-1	-	TGTGCCAGCAGCTTGGTAAATGATGAGCAGTTCTTC	CASSLVNDEQFF
TRBV7-9	-	TRBJ2-1	TRBD2	TGTGCCAGCAGCTTAGGGGGAGGGACCGAGCAGTTCTTC	CASSLGGGTEQFF
TRBV19	-	TRBJ1-4	-	TGTGCCAGTAGCTGGGGACTAATCTCCCTTGGAGGTGAAAAACTGTTTTTT	CASSWGLISLGGEKLFF
TRBV27	-	TRBJ2-1	-	TGTGCCAGCAGTGTAAGCTGGAGCTCCTACAATGAGCAGTTCTTC	CASSVSWSSYNEQFF
TRBV4-1	few	TRBJ1-6	-	TGCGCCAGCAGCCAAGGAGGCGGGGAGAATTCACCCCTCCACTTT	CASSQGGGENSPLHF
TRBV5-6	-	TRBJ1-2	-	TGTGCCAGCAGCTTTGGGGCTAACTATGGCTACACCTTC	CASSFGANYGYTF
TRBV19	-	TRBJ2-7	-	TGTGCCAGTAGGGGCACCTACGAGCAGTACTTC	CASRGTYEQYF
TRBV27	-	TRBJ2-5	-	TGTGCCAGCAGTTTATATGCAGGGGCGACCCAAGAGACCCAGTACTTC	CASSLYAGATQETQYF
TRBV6-6	-	TRBJ2-1	-	TGTGCCAGCAGTTACTTTCCCTCGCTAATCAATGAGCAGTTCTTC	CASSYFPSLINEQFF
TRBV11-1	-	TRBJ2-1	TRBD2	TGTGCCAGCAGCCCCGACGTCCTTAGCGGGAGCGCCTACAATGAGCAGTTCTTC	CASSPDVLSGSAYNEQFF
TRBV7-3	-	TRBJ2-5	-	TGTGCCAGCAGCTTACATCCAGGGGCCCAAGAGACCCAGTACTTC	CASSLHPGAQETQYF
TRBV2	-	TRBJ1-4	-	TGTGCCAGCAAAGGAGGGCTGTTTAATGAAAAACTGTTTTTT	CASKGGLFNEKLFF
TRBV19	-	TRBJ1-2	TRBD1	TGTGCCAGTAGTCCCGGGACAGGGTATGGCTACACCTTC	CASSPGTGYGYTF
TRBV27	-	TRBJ2-1	TRBD2	TGTGCCAGCAACCTAGCGGGAGGTTATGATGAGCAGTTCTTC	CASNLAGGYDEQFF
TRBV6-5	-	TRBJ1-1	-	TGTGCCAGCAGTTACCGCGGAGAAGCTGAAGCTTTCTTT	CASSYRGEAEAFF
TRBV7-9	-	TRBJ1-2	-	TGCGCCAGCAGCCTCGACCCGGACAGCCTTCGGGGCTACACCTTC	CASSLDPDSLRGYTF
TRBV29-1	once	TRBJ1-2	TRBD1	TGCAGCGTTGAAGGGGCGGGACAGAGAAACTATGGCTACACCTTC	CSVEGAGQRNYGYTF